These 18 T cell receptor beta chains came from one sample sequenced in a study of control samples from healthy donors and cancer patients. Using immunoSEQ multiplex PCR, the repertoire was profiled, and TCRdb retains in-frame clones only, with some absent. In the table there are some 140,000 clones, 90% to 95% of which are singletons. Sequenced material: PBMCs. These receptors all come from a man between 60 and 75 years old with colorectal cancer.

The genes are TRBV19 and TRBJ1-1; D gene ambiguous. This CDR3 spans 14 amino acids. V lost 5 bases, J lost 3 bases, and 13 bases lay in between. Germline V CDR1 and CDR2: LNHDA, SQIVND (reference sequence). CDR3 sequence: CASSPRTWHTEAFF. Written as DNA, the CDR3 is TGTGCCAGTAGTCCCCGGACCTGGCACACTGAAGCTTTCTTT.

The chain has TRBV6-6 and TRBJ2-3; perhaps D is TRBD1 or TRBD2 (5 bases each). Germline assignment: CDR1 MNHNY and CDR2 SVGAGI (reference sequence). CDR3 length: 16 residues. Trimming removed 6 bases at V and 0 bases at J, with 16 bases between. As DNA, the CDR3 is TGTGCCAGCAGGGGGGATACATACTCTAGCACAGATACGCAGTATTTT. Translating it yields CASRGDTYSSTDTQYF.

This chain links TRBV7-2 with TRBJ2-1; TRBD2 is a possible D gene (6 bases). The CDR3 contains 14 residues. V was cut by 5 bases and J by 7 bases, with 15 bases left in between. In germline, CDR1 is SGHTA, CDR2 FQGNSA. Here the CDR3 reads CASSGGPAGNEQFF. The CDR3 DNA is TGTGCCAGCAGCGGCGGCCCCGCGGGGAATGAGCAGTTCTTC.

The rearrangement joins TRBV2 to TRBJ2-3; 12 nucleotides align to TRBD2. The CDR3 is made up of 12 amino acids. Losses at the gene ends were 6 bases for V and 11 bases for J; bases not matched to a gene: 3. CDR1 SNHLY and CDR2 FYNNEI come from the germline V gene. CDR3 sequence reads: CASSQGLAGQYF. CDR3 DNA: TGTGCCAGCAGCCAGGGACTAGCGGGGCAGTATTTT. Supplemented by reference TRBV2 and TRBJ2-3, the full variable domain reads EPEVTQTPSHQVTQMGQEVILRCVPISNHLYFYWYRQILGQKVEFLVSFYNNEISEKSEIFDDQFSVERPDGSNFTLKIRSTKLEDSAMYFCASSQGLAGQYFGPGTRLTVL.

CDR3 in DNA: TGTGCCAGCAGTTACGACAGGGGTATGAACACTGAAGCTTTCTTT. Protein product: CASSYDRGMNTEAFF. The rearrangement links TRBV6-2 or TRBV6-3 to TRBJ1-1, with TRBD1 identical over 8 bases. The CDR3 contains 15 residues. Germline loops: CDR1 MNHEY, CDR2 SVGEGT. The trim removed 2 bases at V and 0 bases at J, leaving 2 bases unmatched.

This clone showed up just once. CDR3 DNA: TGTGCCAGTAGTATAACAGGGCTAAGTGAAAAACTGTTTTTT. The encoded protein is CASSITGLSEKLFF. The rearrangement joins TRBV19 to TRBJ1-4; TRBD1 is a possible D gene (6 bases). Trimming shortened V by 2 bases and J by 7 bases, and 11 bases separated the two germline ends. Germline V CDR1 and CDR2: LNHDA, SQIVND (reference sequence). The CDR3 is 14 residues long.

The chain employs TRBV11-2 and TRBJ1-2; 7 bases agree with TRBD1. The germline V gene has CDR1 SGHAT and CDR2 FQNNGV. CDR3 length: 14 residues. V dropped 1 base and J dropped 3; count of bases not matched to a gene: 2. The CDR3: CASSLGQGDYGYTF. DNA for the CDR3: TGTGCCAGCAGCTTAGGACAGGGAGACTATGGCTACACCTTC.

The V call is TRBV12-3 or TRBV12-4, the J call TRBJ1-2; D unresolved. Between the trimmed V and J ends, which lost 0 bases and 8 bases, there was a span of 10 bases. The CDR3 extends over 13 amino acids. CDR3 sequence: CASSLADRGGYTF. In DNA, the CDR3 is TGTGCCAGCAGTTTAGCGGATCGGGGAGGCTACACCTTC.

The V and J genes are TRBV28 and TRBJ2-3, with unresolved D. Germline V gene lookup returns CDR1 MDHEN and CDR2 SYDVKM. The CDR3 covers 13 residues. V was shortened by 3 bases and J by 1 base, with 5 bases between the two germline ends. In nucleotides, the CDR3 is TGTGCCAGCAGTTTGGGCGGCACAGATACGCAGTATTTT. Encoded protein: CASSLGGTDTQYF.

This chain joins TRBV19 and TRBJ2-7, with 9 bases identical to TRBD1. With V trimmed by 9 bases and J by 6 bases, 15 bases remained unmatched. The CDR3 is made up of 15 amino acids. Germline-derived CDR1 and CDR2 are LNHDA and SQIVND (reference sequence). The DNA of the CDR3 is TGTGCCAGAAAGGGTTGCCGGGACAGGGTCCCCGAGCAGTACTTC. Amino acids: CARKGCRDRVPEQYF.

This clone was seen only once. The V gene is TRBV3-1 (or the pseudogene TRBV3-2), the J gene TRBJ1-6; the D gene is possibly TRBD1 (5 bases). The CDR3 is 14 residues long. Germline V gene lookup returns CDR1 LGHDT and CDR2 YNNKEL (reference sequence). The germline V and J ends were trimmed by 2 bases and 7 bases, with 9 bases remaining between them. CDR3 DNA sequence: TGTGCCAGCAGCCAAAGGGACCAGAATTCACCCCTCCACTTT. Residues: CASSQRDQNSPLHF.

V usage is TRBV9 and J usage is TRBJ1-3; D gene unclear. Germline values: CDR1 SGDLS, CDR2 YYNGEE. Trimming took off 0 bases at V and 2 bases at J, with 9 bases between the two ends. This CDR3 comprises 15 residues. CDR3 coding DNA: TGTGCCAGCAGCGTAGGACCCGGGACTGGAAACACCATATATTTT. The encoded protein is CASSVGPGTGNTIYF.

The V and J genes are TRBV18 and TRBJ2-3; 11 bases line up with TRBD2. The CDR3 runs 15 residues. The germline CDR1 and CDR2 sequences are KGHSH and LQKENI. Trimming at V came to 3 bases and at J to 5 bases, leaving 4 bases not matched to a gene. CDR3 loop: CASSPPGTSGDTQYF. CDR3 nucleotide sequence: TGTGCCAGCTCACCTCCTGGGACTAGCGGAGATACGCAGTATTTT.

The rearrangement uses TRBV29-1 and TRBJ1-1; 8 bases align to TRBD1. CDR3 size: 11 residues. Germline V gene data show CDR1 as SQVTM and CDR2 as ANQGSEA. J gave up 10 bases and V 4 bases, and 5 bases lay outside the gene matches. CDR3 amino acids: CSVGVDRAAFF. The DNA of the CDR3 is TGCAGCGTTGGAGTGGACAGGGCAGCTTTCTTT.

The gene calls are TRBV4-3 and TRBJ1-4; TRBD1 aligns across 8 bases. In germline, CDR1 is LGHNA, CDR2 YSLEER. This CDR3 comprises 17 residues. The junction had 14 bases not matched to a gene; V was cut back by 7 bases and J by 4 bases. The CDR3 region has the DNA TGCGCCAGCAATCTTCAGGGGGCCGGAGGGAGTAATGAAAAACTGTTTTTT. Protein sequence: CASNLQGAGGSNEKLFF.

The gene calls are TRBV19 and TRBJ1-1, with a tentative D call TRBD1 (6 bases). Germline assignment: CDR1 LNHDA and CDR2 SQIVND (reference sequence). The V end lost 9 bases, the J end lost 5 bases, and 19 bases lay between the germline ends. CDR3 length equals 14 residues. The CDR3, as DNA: TGTGCCAGCAAGGGGGAGCTGTCCGGAACTGAAGCTTTCTTT. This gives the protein CASKGELSGTEAFF.

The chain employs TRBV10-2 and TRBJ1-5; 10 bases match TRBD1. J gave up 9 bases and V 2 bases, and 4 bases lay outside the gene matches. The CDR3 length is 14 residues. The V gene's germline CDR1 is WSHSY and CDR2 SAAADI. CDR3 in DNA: TGCGCCAGCAGTGAGAGGGACAGGGGAGGGCCCCAGCATTTT. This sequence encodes CASSERDRGGPQHF.

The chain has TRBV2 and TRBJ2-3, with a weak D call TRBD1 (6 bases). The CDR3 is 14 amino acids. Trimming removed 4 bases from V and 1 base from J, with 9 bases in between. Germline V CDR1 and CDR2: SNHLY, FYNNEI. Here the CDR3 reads CASSGQARTDTQYF. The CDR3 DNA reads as TGTGCCAGCAGTGGACAGGCCCGCACAGATACGCAGTATTTT.